These 21 T cell receptor beta chains originate from one sample sequenced in a study of shared clonotypes between healthy human individuals. Assay used: immunoSEQ multiplex PCR; TCRdb lists only in-frame clones, some missing. The sample lists over a million clones, approximately 98% seen once, with around 0.47% in the top ten. The sequencing sample was made of naive CD4+ T cells sorted from blood. Subset: CD45RA+ positively selected. The receptors stem from a man aged 30 to 45 in good health.

The chain couples TRBV18 to TRBJ2-7, with 9 bases identical to TRBD1. Germline CDR1 reads KGHSH; CDR2 reads LQKENI. V was pared by 2 bases and J by 1 base, with 12 bases of the junction left unmatched. This CDR3 has 18 amino acids. CDR3 coding DNA: TGTGCCAGCTCACCATCCGGGACAGGGAGTCGGGGGTCCTACGAGCAGTACTTC. Translated: CASSPSGTGSRGSYEQYF.

The V and J genes are TRBV5-1 and TRBJ2-5; 8 bases fit TRBD1. After removal of 6 bases from V and 2 bases from J, the junction contained 6 bases not matched to a gene. The length of the CDR3 is 14 residues. CDR1 SGHRS and CDR2 YFSETQ come from the germline V gene. The CDR3 spells CASTDRAEQETQYF. CDR3 DNA sequence: TGCGCCAGCACGGACAGGGCCGAACAAGAGACCCAGTACTTC.

The rearrangement links TRBV7-2 to TRBJ2-3; tentative D call: TRBD2 (5 bases). Germline loops: CDR1 SGHTA, CDR2 FQGNSA. The length of the CDR3 is 13 residues. V lost 4 bases and J lost 4, with 9 bases in between. CDR3 protein: CASSSERSDTQYF. For the CDR3, the DNA is TGTGCCAGCAGCTCCGAGCGGTCAGATACGCAGTATTTT.

The rearrangement links TRBV5-4 to TRBJ2-1, with D perhaps being TRBD1 or TRBD2 (5 bases each). This CDR3 is 16 amino acids long. Germline CDR1 and CDR2: SGHNT and YYREEE (reference sequence). Trimming took 4 bases from V and 0 from J, leaving 14 bases between them. CDR3 region: CASSAPGRSSYNEQFF. In DNA, the CDR3 is TGTGCCAGCAGCGCCCCAGGGAGAAGCTCCTACAATGAGCAGTTCTTC.

The chain carries TRBV4-2 and TRBJ2-7; TRBD1 matches 12 bases. The CDR3 extends over 17 amino acids. Germline assignment: CDR1 LGHNA and CDR2 YNFKEQ. V shed 4 bases and J 4 bases; nucleotides not matched to a gene: 11. The CDR3 sequence is CASSLGQGQGAMYEQYF. CDR3 coding DNA: TGTGCCAGCAGCCTCGGGCAGGGACAGGGGGCAATGTACGAGCAGTACTTC.

The J gene is TRBJ2-1, the V gene TRBV28, with D unresolved. V gave up 1 base and J gave up 5 bases, with 12 bases separating them. Per the germline V gene, CDR1 is MDHEN and CDR2 is SYDVKM. The CDR3 extends over 15 amino acids. CDR3 protein: CASSLFGQVDNEQFF. The CDR3 nucleotides are TGTGCCAGCAGTTTATTCGGTCAGGTAGACAATGAGCAGTTCTTC. The full variable domain, in which reference TRBV28 and TRBJ2-1 provide the parts outside the CDR3, is DVKVTQSSRYLVKRTGEKVFLECVQDMDHENMFWYRQDPGLGLRLIYFSYDVKMKEKGDIPEGYSVSREKKERFSLILESASTNQTSMYLCASSLFGQVDNEQFFGPGTRLTVL.

Concerning this clone: At the DNA level, this CDR3 is encoded by other sequences in the same sample as well. This chain joins TRBV20-1 and TRBJ2-5; D ambiguous. This CDR3 spans 10 amino acids. Germline V gene data show CDR1 as DFQATT and CDR2 as SNEGSKA (reference sequence). The V gene lost 5 bases and the J gene lost 5 bases, with 6 bases spanning the gap. The CDR3 bases are TGCAGTGCTGCAGACGAGACCCAGTACTTC. It encodes CSAADETQYF.

This rearrangement joins TRBV4-3 to TRBJ1-1, with D maybe TRBD1 (6 bases). Trimming pared 6 bases from V and 5 bases from J, leaving 25 bases between. Germline lookup yields CDR1 LGHNA and CDR2 YSLEER. This CDR3 is 17 amino acids long. The CDR3 sequence: CASSPGGSATGFTEAFF. For the CDR3, the DNA is TGCGCCAGCAGTCCCGGGGGGTCCGCGACAGGTTTTACTGAAGCTTTCTTT.

This chain uses TRBV11-2 with TRBJ2-7, with D perhaps matching TRBD1 (6 bases). V lost 1 base, J lost 6 bases, and 16 bases lay in between. The CDR3 extends over 15 amino acids. Germline values: CDR1 SGHAT, CDR2 FQNNGV. The CDR3 DNA follows: TGTGCCAGCAGCTTAGCCGGGACAAGGGGCGGCGAGCAGTACTTC. Protein product: CASSLAGTRGGEQYF.

The chain links TRBV6-1 to TRBJ2-7; a weak D match, TRBD1 (5 bases). Trimming removed 4 bases at V and 5 bases at J, with 15 bases between. This CDR3 is built from 14 residues. Germline lookup yields CDR1 MNHNS and CDR2 SASEGT. The CDR3 DNA is TGTGCCAGCAGTGCCCGACAGAAGATAGACGAGCAGTACTTC. Protein sequence: CASSARQKIDEQYF.

The V gene is TRBV2, the J gene TRBJ1-2, with no clear D. CDR1 is SNHLY, CDR2 FYNNEI, per germline. Trimming left V 3 bases short and J 3 bases short, with 5 bases between. This CDR3 spans 12 amino acids. CDR3 sequence reads: CASSDSYYGYTF. As DNA, the CDR3 is TGTGCCAGCAGTGACAGCTACTATGGCTACACCTTC.

The chain links TRBV5-1 to TRBJ1-5, with D uncertain. V dropped 4 bases and J dropped 4 bases, with 12 bases sitting between them. The germline gives CDR1 SGHRS, CDR2 YFSETQ. This CDR3 has 14 residues. The CDR3 is CASSTDGKNQPQHF. The CDR3 DNA reads as TGCGCCAGCAGCACGGACGGGAAAAATCAGCCCCAGCATTTT.

The chain joins TRBV5-4 to TRBJ1-1; the D gene is possibly TRBD1 (5 bases). Germline loops: CDR1 SGHNT, CDR2 YYREEE (reference sequence). This CDR3 is 14 amino acids long. The V gene lost 4 bases and the J gene lost 5 bases, with 15 bases spanning the gap. The CDR3 DNA reads as TGTGCCAGCAGCGTGAAACGGGGGGAGACTGAAGCTTTCTTT. Amino acids: CASSVKRGETEAFF.

A single count supports this clone. The chain has TRBV5-4 and TRBJ2-7; 15 bases fit TRBD2. J lost 5 bases, V lost 4 bases, and 10 bases had no gene match. Germline V gene lookup returns CDR1 SGHNT and CDR2 YYREEE (reference sequence). This CDR3 spans 17 amino acids. CDR3 nucleotides: TGTGCCAGCAGCCCGGGACTAGCGGGAGGCCCCCCCCACGAGCAGTACTTC. This gives the protein CASSPGLAGGPPHEQYF.

V and J are TRBV19 and TRBJ2-4, with D maybe TRBD2 (6 bases). This CDR3 region has 14 residues. Germline loops: CDR1 LNHDA, CDR2 SQIVND (reference sequence). Trimming pared 11 bases from V and 1 base from J, leaving 15 bases between. CDR3 DNA sequence: TGTGCCCAGTTGGGGGGAGAGGCCAAAAACATTCAGTACTTC. It codes for CAQLGGEAKNIQYF.

The chain joins TRBV6-9 to TRBJ1-1; 8 nucleotides match TRBD1. The CDR3 consists of 14 residues. V shed 2 bases, J shed 8 bases, and the junction held 7 bases outside the gene matches. Germline V lookup: CDR1 MNHGY, CDR2 SVAAGI. The CDR3 reads CASSYPGQELEAFF. DNA for the CDR3: TGTGCCAGCAGTTATCCGGGACAGGAACTAGAAGCTTTCTTT.

V usage is TRBV9 and J usage is TRBJ1-3; a possible D gene is TRBD1 (6 bases). V lost 3 bases and J 0 bases, leaving 13 bases between the germline ends. Germline-derived CDR1 and CDR2 are SGDLS and YYNGEE. The CDR3 runs 16 residues. The CDR3 here is CASSALDRYSGNTIYF. CDR3 in DNA: TGTGCCAGCAGCGCCCTTGACAGGTACTCTGGAAACACCATATATTTT.

The chain uses TRBV5-1 and TRBJ2-2; 12 bases fit TRBD1. V trimming: 4 bases; J trimming: 7 bases; junction bases outside the gene matches: 8. CDR3 length equals 16 residues. CDR1 is SGHRS and CDR2 is YFSETQ in the germline V gene. The DNA for the CDR3 is TGCGCCAGCAGCCCGGGGACAGGGGGCGCGGGCGGGGAGCTGTTTTTT. Its protein product is CASSPGTGGAGGELFF. The full variable domain, rest sourced from reference TRBV5-1 and TRBJ2-2, is KAGVTQTPRYLIKTRGQQVTLSCSPISGHRSVSWYQQTPGQGLQFLFEYFSETQRNKGNFPGRFSGRQFSNSRSEMNVSTLELGDSALYLCASSPGTGGAGGELFFGEGSRLTVL.

On this clone: The same CDR3 can be traced to other DNA sequences in this sample. The V and J genes are TRBV27 and TRBJ2-1, with 8 nucleotides matching TRBD2. This CDR3 has 14 amino acids. V shed 5 bases, J shed 2 bases, and the junction held 2 bases outside the gene matches. The germline CDR1 and CDR2 sequences are MNHEY and SMNVEV (reference sequence). The CDR3 nucleotides read TGTGCCAGCAGTCTAGCGGGCCCCTACAATGAGCAGTTCTTC. Protein product: CASSLAGPYNEQFF.

This clone appeared a single time. The V gene is TRBV5-1, the J gene TRBJ2-5; a weak D match, TRBD2 (5 bases). There are 15 residues in the CDR3. CDR1 and CDR2 (germline): SGHRS, YFSETQ. Between the trimmed V and J ends, which lost 7 bases and 1 base, there was a span of 17 bases. The CDR3 nucleotides read TGCGCCAGCTCAAAGGGAGCCGGTCCCCAAGAGACCCAGTACTTC. Protein sequence: CASSKGAGPQETQYF.

This chain joins TRBV5-6 and TRBJ2-7; D is unresolved. This CDR3 has 15 amino acids. The germline V gene has CDR1 SGHDT and CDR2 YYEEEE. V gave up 2 bases and J gave up 0 bases, with 12 bases separating them. CDR3 nucleotides: TGTGCCAGCAGCTTCGGCCTTACGAGCTCCTACGAGCAGTACTTC. It translates to CASSFGLTSSYEQYF.